This record looks at one T cell receptor beta chain sequence and its context. This entry comes from a study of siplizumab effects on memory and regulatory T cells. The method was immunoSEQ multiplex PCR; TCRdb's version includes in-frame clones alone and lacks a portion of them. The data show 120,000 or so clones, around nine tenths seen once. This CDR3 has 13 residues. Trimming left V 6 bases short and J 5 bases short, with 14 bases between. Germline assignment: CDR1 SGHVS and CDR2 FNYEAQ. This receptor was taken from a human donor in good health. The rearrangement links TRBV7-6 to TRBJ2-7; D not certain. Sequencing input: CD4+ T cells sorted from blood. CDR3 DNA: TGTGCCAGCAGTCTTACCAAGGTCCACGAGCAGTACTTC. Translating it yields CASSLTKVHEQYF. Combining the CDR3 with reference TRBV7-6 and TRBJ2-7 gives the whole variable domain GAGVSQSPRYKVTKRGQDVALRCDPISGHVSLYWYRQALGQGPEFLTYFNYEAQQDKSGLPNDRFSAERPEGSISTLTIQRTEQRDSAMYRCASSLTKVHEQYFGPGTRLTVT.